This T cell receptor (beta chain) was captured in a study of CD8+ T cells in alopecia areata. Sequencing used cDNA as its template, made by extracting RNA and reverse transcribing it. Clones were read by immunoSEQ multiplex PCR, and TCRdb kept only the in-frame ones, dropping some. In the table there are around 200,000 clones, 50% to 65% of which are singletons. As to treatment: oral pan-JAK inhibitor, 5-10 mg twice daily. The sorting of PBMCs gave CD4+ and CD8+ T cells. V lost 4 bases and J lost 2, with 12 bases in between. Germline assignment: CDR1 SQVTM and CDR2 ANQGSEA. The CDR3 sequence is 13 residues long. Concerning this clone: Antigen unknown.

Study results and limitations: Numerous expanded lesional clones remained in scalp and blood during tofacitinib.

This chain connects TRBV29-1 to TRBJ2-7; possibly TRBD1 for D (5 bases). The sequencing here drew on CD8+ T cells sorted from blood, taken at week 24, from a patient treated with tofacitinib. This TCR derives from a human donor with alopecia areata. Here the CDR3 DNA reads TGCAGCGTTGCGGCAGGGCTCACCTACGAGCAGTACTTC. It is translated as CSVAAGLTYEQYF.